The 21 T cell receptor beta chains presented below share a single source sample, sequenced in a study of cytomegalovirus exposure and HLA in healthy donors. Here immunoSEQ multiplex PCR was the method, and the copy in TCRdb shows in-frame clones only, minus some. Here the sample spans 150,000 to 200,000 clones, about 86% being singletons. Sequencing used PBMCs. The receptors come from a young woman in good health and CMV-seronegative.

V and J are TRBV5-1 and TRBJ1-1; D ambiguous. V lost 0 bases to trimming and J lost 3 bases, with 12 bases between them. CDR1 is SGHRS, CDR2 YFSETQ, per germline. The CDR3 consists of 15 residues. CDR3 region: CASSLVEGWHTEAFF. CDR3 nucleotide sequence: TGCGCCAGCAGCTTGGTAGAGGGATGGCACACTGAAGCTTTCTTT.

In DNA form, the CDR3 reads TGTGCCAGCGCAGCACAGGTTGGCGGCGCGAATGAAAAACTGTTTTTT. Amino acids: CASAAQVGGANEKLFF. This chain uses TRBV2 with TRBJ1-4, with a tentative D call TRBD1 (5 bases). The CDR3 is made up of 16 amino acids. Germline values: CDR1 SNHLY, CDR2 FYNNEI. V dropped 8 bases and J dropped 5 bases, with 21 bases sitting between them.

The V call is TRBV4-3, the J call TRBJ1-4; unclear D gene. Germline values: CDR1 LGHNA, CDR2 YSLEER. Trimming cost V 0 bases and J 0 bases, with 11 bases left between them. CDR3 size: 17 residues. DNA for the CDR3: TGCGCCAGCAGCCAAGATCTAACAGTGACAACTAATGAAAAACTGTTTTTT. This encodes CASSQDLTVTTNEKLFF.

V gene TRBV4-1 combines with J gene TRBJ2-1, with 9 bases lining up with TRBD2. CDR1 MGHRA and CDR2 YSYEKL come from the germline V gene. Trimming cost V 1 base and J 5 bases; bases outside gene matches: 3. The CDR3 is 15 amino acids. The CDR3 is CASSQGTSANNEQFF. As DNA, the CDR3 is TGCGCCAGCAGCCAAGGGACTAGCGCTAACAATGAGCAGTTCTTC.

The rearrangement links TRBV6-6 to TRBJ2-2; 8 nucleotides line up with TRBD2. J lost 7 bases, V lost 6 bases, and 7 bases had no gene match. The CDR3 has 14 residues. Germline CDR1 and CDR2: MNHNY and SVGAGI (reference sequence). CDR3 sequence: CASSPGGARGELFF. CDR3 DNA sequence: TGTGCCAGCAGCCCCGGGGGGGCGCGCGGGGAGCTGTTTTTT.

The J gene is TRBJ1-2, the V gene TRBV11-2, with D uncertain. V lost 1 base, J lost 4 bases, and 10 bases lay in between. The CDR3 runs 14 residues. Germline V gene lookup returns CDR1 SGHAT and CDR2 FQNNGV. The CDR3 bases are TGTGCCAGCAGCTTAGGTGCGGGTCTCTATGGCTACACCTTC. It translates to CASSLGAGLYGYTF.

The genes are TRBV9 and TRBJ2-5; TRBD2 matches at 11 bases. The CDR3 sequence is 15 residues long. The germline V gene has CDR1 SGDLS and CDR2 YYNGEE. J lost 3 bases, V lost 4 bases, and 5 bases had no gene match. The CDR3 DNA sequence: TGTGCCAGCAGCTTAGCGGGGGGGCAGAAAGAGACCCAGTACTTC. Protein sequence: CASSLAGGQKETQYF.

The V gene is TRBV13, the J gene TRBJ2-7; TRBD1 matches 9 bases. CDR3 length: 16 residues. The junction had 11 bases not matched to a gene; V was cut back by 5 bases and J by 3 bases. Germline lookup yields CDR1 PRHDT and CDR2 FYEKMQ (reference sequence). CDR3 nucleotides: TGTGCCAGCAGCAAGGACAGGGGACGTGGGTTCTACGAGCAGTACTTC. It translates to CASSKDRGRGFYEQYF.

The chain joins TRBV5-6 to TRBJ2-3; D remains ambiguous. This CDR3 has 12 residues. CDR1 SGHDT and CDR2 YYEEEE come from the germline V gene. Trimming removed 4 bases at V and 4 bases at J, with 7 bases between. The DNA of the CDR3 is TGTGCCAGCAGCCGCGTCCCAGATACGCAGTATTTT. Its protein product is CASSRVPDTQYF.

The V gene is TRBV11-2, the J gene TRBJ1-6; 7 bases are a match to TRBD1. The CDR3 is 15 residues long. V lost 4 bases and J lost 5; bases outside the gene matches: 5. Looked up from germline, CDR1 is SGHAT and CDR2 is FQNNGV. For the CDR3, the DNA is TGTGCCAGCAGCTCGGGACAGAGCCATAATTCACCCCTCCACTTT. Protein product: CASSSGQSHNSPLHF.

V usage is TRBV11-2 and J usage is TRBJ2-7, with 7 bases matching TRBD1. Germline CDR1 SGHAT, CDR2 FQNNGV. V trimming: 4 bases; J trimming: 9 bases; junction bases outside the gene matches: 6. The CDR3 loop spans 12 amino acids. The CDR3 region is CASSSVGGGQYF. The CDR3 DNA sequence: TGTGCCAGCAGCTCAGTAGGGGGCGGGCAGTACTTC.

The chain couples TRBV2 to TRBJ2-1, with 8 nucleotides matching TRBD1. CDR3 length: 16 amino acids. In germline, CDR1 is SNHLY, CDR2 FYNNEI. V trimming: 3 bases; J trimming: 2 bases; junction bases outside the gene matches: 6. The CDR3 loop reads CASSDWGTGTYNEQFF. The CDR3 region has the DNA TGTGCCAGCAGTGACTGGGGGACAGGCACCTACAATGAGCAGTTCTTC. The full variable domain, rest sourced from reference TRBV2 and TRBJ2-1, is EPEVTQTPSHQVTQMGQEVILRCVPISNHLYFYWYRQILGQKVEFLVSFYNNEISEKSEIFDDQFSVERPDGSNFTLKIRSTKLEDSAMYFCASSDWGTGTYNEQFFGPGTRLTVL.

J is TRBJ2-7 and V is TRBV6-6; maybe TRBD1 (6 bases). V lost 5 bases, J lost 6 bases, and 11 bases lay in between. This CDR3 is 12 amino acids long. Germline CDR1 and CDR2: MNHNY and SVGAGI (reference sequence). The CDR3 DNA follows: TGTGCCAGCAGTAAACAGGGTAGCGAGCAGTACTTC. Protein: CASSKQGSEQYF.

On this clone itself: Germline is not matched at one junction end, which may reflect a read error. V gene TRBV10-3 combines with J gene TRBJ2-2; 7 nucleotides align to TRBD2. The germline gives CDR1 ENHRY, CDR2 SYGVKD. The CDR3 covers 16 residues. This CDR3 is CAISLGTMTNAGELFF. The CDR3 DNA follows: TGTGCCATCAGTCTAGGGACTATGACGAACGCCGGGGAGCTGTTTTTT.

The CDR3 DNA sequence: TGTGCCAGCAGCTTAGGGCTAGCGGGGATCGATGAGCAGTTCTTC. Translation gives CASSLGLAGIDEQFF. This chain uses TRBV7-9 with TRBJ2-1; TRBD2 aligns across 9 bases. The CDR3 is 15 amino acids. V shed 1 base, J shed 8 bases, and the junction held 6 bases outside the gene matches. Germline V gene lookup returns CDR1 SEHNR and CDR2 FQNEAQ (reference sequence).

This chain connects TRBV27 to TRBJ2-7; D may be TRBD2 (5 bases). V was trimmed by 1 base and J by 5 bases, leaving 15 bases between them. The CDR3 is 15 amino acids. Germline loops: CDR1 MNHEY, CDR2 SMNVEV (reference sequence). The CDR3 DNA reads TGTGCCAGCAGTTTATTTCTAGCAGACACCAACGAGCAGTACTTC. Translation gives CASSLFLADTNEQYF.

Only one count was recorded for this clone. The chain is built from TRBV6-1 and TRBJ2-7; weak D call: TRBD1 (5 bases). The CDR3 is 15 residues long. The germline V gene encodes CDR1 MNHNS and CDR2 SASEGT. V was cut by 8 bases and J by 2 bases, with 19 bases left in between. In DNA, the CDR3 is TGTGCCAGCGGGGAAGAGGAGCTCAGGGCCTACGAGCAGTACTTC. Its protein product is CASGEEELRAYEQYF.

As DNA, the CDR3 is TGTGCCAGCCGAGAACAGGGGAGTGGGTACGAGCAGTACTTC. Protein: CASREQGSGYEQYF. The rearrangement joins TRBV27 to TRBJ2-7, with TRBD1 matching 7 bases. Germline lookup yields CDR1 MNHEY and CDR2 SMNVEV (reference sequence). Trimming removed 8 bases from V and 4 bases from J; junction bases left unmatched: 11. This CDR3 is built from 14 residues.

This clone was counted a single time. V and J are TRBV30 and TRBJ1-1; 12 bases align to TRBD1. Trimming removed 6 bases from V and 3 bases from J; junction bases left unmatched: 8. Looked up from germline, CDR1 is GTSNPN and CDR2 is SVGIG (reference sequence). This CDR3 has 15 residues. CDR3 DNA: TGTGCCTGTGGGGGACAGGGGGCTCTGGACACTGAAGCTTTCTTT. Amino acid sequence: CACGGQGALDTEAFF.

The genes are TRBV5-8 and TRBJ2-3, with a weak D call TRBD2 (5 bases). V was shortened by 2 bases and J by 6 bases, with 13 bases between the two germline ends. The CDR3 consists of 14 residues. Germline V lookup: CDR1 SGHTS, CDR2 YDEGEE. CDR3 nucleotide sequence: TGTGCCAGCAGCTTACGGGGTAGCAGGGATACGCAGTATTTT. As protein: CASSLRGSRDTQYF.

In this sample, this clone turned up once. The CDR3 region has the DNA TGTGCCAGCAGCCAGGGGACAGGGGTCCAAGAGACCCAGTACTTC. Translating it yields CASSQGTGVQETQYF. The chain has TRBV7-9 and TRBJ2-5; 10 bases align to TRBD1. Germline V lookup: CDR1 SEHNR, CDR2 FQNEAQ (reference sequence). V gave up 5 bases and J gave up 1 base; unmatched junction bases: 4. The length of the CDR3 is 15 residues.